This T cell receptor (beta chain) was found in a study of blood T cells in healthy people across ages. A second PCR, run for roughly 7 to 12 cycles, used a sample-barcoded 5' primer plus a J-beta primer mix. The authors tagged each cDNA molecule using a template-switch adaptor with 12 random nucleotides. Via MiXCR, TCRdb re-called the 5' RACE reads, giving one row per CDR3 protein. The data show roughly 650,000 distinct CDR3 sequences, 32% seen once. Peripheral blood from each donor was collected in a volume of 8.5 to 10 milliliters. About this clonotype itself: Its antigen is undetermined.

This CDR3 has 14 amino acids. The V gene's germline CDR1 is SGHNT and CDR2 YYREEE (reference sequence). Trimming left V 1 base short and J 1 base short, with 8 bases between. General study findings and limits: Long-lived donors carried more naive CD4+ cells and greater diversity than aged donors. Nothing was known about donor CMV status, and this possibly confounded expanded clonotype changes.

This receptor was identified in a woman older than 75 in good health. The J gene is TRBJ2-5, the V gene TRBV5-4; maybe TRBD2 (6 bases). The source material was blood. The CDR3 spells CASSLRDFQETQYF. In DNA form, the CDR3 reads TGTGCCAGCAGCTTGCGGGACTTCCAAGAGACCCAGTACTTC.